This T cell receptor beta chain was identified in a study of immune heterogeneity within non-small cell lung tumors. This clonotype has just a few counts. Between the trimmed V and J ends, which lost 4 bases and 7 bases, there was a span of 11 bases. Germline V gene data show CDR1 as SNHLY and CDR2 as FYNNEI. There are 13 residues in the CDR3. Amplifying TCR beta CDR3 involved multiplex PCR carried out with 32 V and 13 J primers. From the multiplex PCR reads, TCRdb called clonotypes with MiXCR, one entry per CDR3 protein. The sample contains 2,500 to 3,500 distinct CDR3 sequences, more than 35% of which appear only once. Template material for each sample was 500 to 600 ng of bulk tumor genomic DNA. Biopsy collection occurred during surgery, with several far-apart biopsies per primary tumor. Those enrolled were patients newly diagnosed with untreated non-small cell lung cancer and undergoing curative surgery.

The clonotype was recovered from a woman aged 50 to 65 with non-small cell lung cancer. The chain joins TRBV2 to TRBJ2-4, with unresolved D. The specimen was lung tumor tissue. Here the CDR3 DNA reads TGTGCCAGCAGTGTTGGGGAACGGAACATTCAGTACTTC. Protein: CASSVGERNIQYF.